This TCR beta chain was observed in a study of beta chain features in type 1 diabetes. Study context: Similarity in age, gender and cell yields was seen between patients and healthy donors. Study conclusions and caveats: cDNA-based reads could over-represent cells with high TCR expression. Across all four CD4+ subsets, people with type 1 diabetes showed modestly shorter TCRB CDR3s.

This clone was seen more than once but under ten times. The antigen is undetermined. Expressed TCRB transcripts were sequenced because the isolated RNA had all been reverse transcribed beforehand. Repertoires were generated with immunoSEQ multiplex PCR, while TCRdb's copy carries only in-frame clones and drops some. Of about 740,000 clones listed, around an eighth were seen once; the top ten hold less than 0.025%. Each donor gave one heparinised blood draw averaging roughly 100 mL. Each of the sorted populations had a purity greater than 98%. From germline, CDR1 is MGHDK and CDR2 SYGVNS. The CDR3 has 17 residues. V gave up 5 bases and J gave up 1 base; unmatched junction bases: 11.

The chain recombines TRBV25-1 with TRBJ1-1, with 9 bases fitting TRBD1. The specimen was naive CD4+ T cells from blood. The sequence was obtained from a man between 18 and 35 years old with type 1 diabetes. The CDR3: CASSSHPGQGKNTEAFF. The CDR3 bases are TGTGCCAGCAGTAGCCATCCTGGACAGGGGAAGAACACTGAAGCTTTCTTT.